This is a list of T cell receptor beta chains from one sample in a study of CD8 T cells in ankylosing spondylitis. MiXCR, applied by TCRdb to the 5' RACE reads, yields one record per CDR3 protein. The sample consists of some 840,000 distinct CDR3 sequences, roughly 10% of them appearing once. Source material: blood, either unsorted or a sorted T cell fraction (not recorded which). Receptors originate from a male donor with ankylosing spondylitis. Each CDR3 is given with its conserved first and last residue. Each record gives: CDR3 protein, V gene, clone size. Rows may omit the clone size; those that give it use once, few, many or a size class.

CASTRTVASTDTQYF TRBV12-3/TRBV12-4 .
CASSLAVLVNYGYTF TRBV7-9 few
CASSQRGGREGVETQYF TRBV4-2 many
CSASKGARETQYF TRBV20-1 .
CASRRLAGTDYEQYF TRBV6-1 .
CSVPGTESSGANVLTF TRBV29-1 .
CASSYLWRPNTEAFF TRBV27 few
CASSFAIGGWFF TRBV19 few
CSAVQGVIAEAFF TRBV20-1 many
CASSPERGATQYF TRBV7-2 .
CASSLDLYEQFF TRBV7-2 .
CASSPPGYLSYNEQFF TRBV6-1 .
CASSLDAGTSTDTQYF TRBV5-1 many
CASSLPTGAHEQYF TRBV7-9 .
CSASTYSGANVLTF TRBV20-1 many
CASSEQGEDYGYTF TRBV2 .
CASSREGAAHNEQFF TRBV18 .
CASSVGEQYEQYF TRBV6-1 .
CSARPGTGRTGELFF TRBV20-1 few
CASSPSNRGGKLFF TRBV28 .
CASSSDRGTNYGYTF TRBV5-1 .
CASSQEARIYQPQHF TRBV4-3 .
CSASQDRDRNTIYF TRBV20-1 few
CSARGTSVPYEQYF TRBV20-1 .
CASSLAGTSGANVLTF TRBV7-9 few
CSARAAGANVLTF TRBV20-1 .
CAIRTRQLSSGNTIYF TRBV10-3 few
CASSQLSGIYEQYF TRBV7-6 .
CASSQDRYTEAFF TRBV4-2 many
CASKTGWRTTDTQYF TRBV12-3/TRBV12-4 few
CASSPSPPTHGADTQYF TRBV7-6 few
CSAVWAGGLNEQFF TRBV29-1 .
CASRNSGRALNEQFF TRBV6-2/TRBV6-3 few
CASSPGWVQETQYF TRBV12-3/TRBV12-4 .
CASSWTAVSGNTIYF TRBV7-9 few
CASSQEVYGNTIYF TRBV4-3 few
CASSVAGTQGSPLHF TRBV9 many
CSARAPRQGGDEQYF TRBV20-1 few
CSASVLAANEQFF TRBV20-1 many
CASSQEAGTGGNTIYF TRBV4-2 many
CASSQDSQRPYEQYF TRBV4-3 many
CASSLAGGPRGNEQFF TRBV5-1 .
CAITGEGTEAFF TRBV13 few
CSTARTRMTEQYF TRBV20-1 many
CASSYRDRNYEQYF TRBV12-3/TRBV12-4 .
CASSLSMAEKLFF TRBV7-2 .
CASSPPPRETYNEQFF TRBV4-2 many
CSATIGSPDTQYF TRBV20-1 few
CASSLQGQGRQYF TRBV7-2 .
CASSSGGQGGKDTQYF TRBV7-2 .
CASSSDNYNEQFF TRBV5-5 .
CASRRGHGDQPQHF TRBV6-2/TRBV6-3 few
CASSLVIAGGLDEQFF TRBV12-3/TRBV12-4 .
CASSPLGGINQPQHF TRBV18 once
CASSYFKGETQYF TRBV6-5 .